What follows is one T cell receptor beta chain and its context. What it recognizes is unknown. Germline CDR1 is MGHRA and CDR2 is YSYEKL. Trimming at V came to 2 bases and at J to 1 base, leaving 4 bases not matched to a gene. The CDR3 runs 15 residues. Terminally differentiated effector memory CD45RA+ cells were excluded from the naive CD8 cells, which were CD45RO-negative and positively selected for CCR7. Researchers ran the assay at a deep level. The data were produced by immunoSEQ multiplex PCR, yet TCRdb's version contains in-frame clones alone and is incomplete. The sample lists under 700,000 clones, approximately 95% seen once, with 0.095% to 0.14% in the top ten. The sample is drawn from a study of shared clonotypes between healthy human individuals. Turning to the study itself: For every donor, three CD4 naive, three CD4 memory, two CD8 naive and one CD8 memory plates were used. Study-wide findings and caveats: Depth of sequencing was expected to influence donor clonotype sharing. Naive CD4 clonotypes overlapped across a handful of donors at around 4.7%.

The sequence derives from a woman in her thirties in good health. Material for sequencing was naive CD8+ T cells sorted from blood. This sequence joins TRBV4-1 and TRBJ1-1; 7 positions agree with TRBD1. This chain's CDR3 is CASSQTGTENTEAFF. CDR3 DNA sequence: TGCGCCAGCAGCCAAACCGGGACAGAGAACACTGAAGCTTTCTTT.